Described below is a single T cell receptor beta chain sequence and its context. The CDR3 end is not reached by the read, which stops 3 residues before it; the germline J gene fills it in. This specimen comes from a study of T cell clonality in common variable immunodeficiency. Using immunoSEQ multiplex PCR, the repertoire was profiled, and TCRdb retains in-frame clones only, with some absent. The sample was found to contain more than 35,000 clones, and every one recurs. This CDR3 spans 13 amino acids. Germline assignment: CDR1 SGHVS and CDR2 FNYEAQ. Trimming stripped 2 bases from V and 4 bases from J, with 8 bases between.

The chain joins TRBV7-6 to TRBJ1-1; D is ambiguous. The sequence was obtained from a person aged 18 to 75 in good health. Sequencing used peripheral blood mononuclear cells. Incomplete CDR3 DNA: TGTGCCAGCAGCTTAAGCGGGAGCACTGAA. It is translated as CASSLSGSTE. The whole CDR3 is CASSLSGSTEAFF.